Listed below are T cell receptor beta chains from one sample, sequenced in a study of vaccination effects on CD4 cells after COVID-19. TCRdb's table, derived via immunoSEQ multiplex PCR, lists solely in-frame clones and lacks some. The sample lists tens of thousands of clones, approximately 73% occurring once. What these receptors recognize is not known. This specimen consisted of CD4+ T cells from PBMCs cultured with HCoV-OC43 spike peptides, obtained before COVID-19 vaccination. These receptors all stem from a human donor who received a COVID-19 vaccine. CDR3s leave out the opening cysteine and the closing phenylalanine or tryptophan. Only some rows state a clone size, as once, few, many or a class for expanded clones.

j_call: TRBJ1-5
clone_size: once
v_call: TRBV19
cdr3_aa: ASRPPHGTGNQPQH

j_call: TRBJ1-2
clone_size: -
v_call: TRBV10-3
cdr3_aa: AISIDRDYGYT

j_call: TRBJ1-3
clone_size: few
v_call: TRBV12-5
cdr3_aa: ASGLDSGNTIY

j_call: TRBJ2-7
clone_size: -
v_call: TRBV4-1
cdr3_aa: ASSQEAGQAFYEQY

j_call: TRBJ2-2
clone_size: medium-sized
v_call: TRBV7-9
cdr3_aa: ASSFGLAGGELF

j_call: TRBJ2-7
clone_size: -
v_call: TRBV6-5
cdr3_aa: ASSPRESYEQY

j_call: TRBJ1-1
clone_size: -
v_call: TRBV5-1
cdr3_aa: ASSPNTGQGSDTEAF

j_call: TRBJ1-1
clone_size: -
v_call: TRBV6-5
cdr3_aa: ASRAGHPNTEAF

j_call: TRBJ1-2
clone_size: -
v_call: TRBV6-5
cdr3_aa: ASSYLGRGPT

j_call: TRBJ1-1
clone_size: -
v_call: TRBV29-1
cdr3_aa: SVTGGQEGTEAF

j_call: TRBJ2-7
clone_size: -
v_call: TRBV6-5
cdr3_aa: ASSSRGGAPYEQY

j_call: TRBJ1-5
clone_size: -
v_call: TRBV7-8
cdr3_aa: ASTLWASSNQPQH

j_call: TRBJ1-5
clone_size: few
v_call: TRBV6-6
cdr3_aa: ASRGDSRNQPQH

j_call: TRBJ2-1
clone_size: once
v_call: TRBV30
cdr3_aa: AWTKNLRRFTNEQF

j_call: TRBJ1-3
clone_size: -
v_call: TRBV7-2
cdr3_aa: ASSLAPGSGNTIY

j_call: TRBJ2-7
clone_size: few
v_call: TRBV2
cdr3_aa: ASSPGLAGVGEQY

j_call: TRBJ1-2
clone_size: -
v_call: TRBV18
cdr3_aa: ASSPPQISGYT

j_call: TRBJ2-5
clone_size: -
v_call: TRBV7-9
cdr3_aa: ASSRTHQETQY

j_call: TRBJ2-3
clone_size: -
v_call: TRBV29-1
cdr3_aa: SVGRSQVTDTQY

j_call: TRBJ2-1
clone_size: -
v_call: TRBV7-9
cdr3_aa: AGGSEYGVGSYNEQF

j_call: TRBJ1-1
clone_size: -
v_call: TRBV6-5
cdr3_aa: ASSYSVQAEAF

j_call: TRBJ2-3
clone_size: -
v_call: TRBV14
cdr3_aa: ASSPWDSRGTDTQY

j_call: TRBJ1-2
clone_size: -
v_call: TRBV11-2
cdr3_aa: ASSLSRGVNGYT

j_call: TRBJ1-3
clone_size: -
v_call: TRBV4-2
cdr3_aa: ASSPQVFGNTIY

j_call: TRBJ2-1
clone_size: once
v_call: TRBV25-1
cdr3_aa: ASRGNNEQF

j_call: TRBJ2-7
clone_size: -
v_call: TRBV7-9
cdr3_aa: ASSKGGGDEQY

j_call: TRBJ2-1
clone_size: -
v_call: TRBV6-5
cdr3_aa: ASSYRTSGSPHEQF

j_call: TRBJ2-4
clone_size: -
v_call: TRBV19
cdr3_aa: ASSIGFPGSEDTQY

j_call: TRBJ1-1
clone_size: -
v_call: TRBV5-1
cdr3_aa: ASSLGPMNTEAF

j_call: TRBJ2-5
clone_size: -
v_call: TRBV15
cdr3_aa: ATSRGLAGQETQY

j_call: TRBJ1-1
clone_size: -
v_call: TRBV2
cdr3_aa: ASRETGVTEAF

j_call: TRBJ2-1
clone_size: -
v_call: TRBV2
cdr3_aa: ASSEAPGASGNNEQF

j_call: TRBJ2-4
clone_size: -
v_call: TRBV3-1/TRBV3-2
cdr3_aa: ASSHLLAGGPESKNIQY

j_call: TRBJ1-5
clone_size: -
v_call: TRBV2
cdr3_aa: ASRLDREPQH

j_call: TRBJ2-5
clone_size: -
v_call: TRBV5-1
cdr3_aa: ASSPRDRGPSRGQETQY

j_call: TRBJ1-6
clone_size: -
v_call: TRBV30
cdr3_aa: AWSVRDRGTSPLH

j_call: TRBJ2-1
clone_size: -
v_call: TRBV12-3/TRBV12-4
cdr3_aa: ASSQREYGEQF

j_call: TRBJ2-5
clone_size: once
v_call: TRBV28
cdr3_aa: ASSLGAVQETQY

j_call: TRBJ2-7
clone_size: few
v_call: TRBV7-2
cdr3_aa: ASSLDGTGGSYEQY

j_call: TRBJ1-6
clone_size: few
v_call: TRBV27
cdr3_aa: ASSAASWNSPLH

j_call: TRBJ1-1
clone_size: -
v_call: TRBV6-5
cdr3_aa: ASSDINRNTEAF

j_call: TRBJ1-3
clone_size: -
v_call: TRBV5-1
cdr3_aa: ASSLGSGRGNTIY

j_call: TRBJ1-4
clone_size: -
v_call: TRBV4-3
cdr3_aa: ASSRQGQGDEKLF

j_call: TRBJ2-3
clone_size: once
v_call: TRBV6-4
cdr3_aa: ASSSSGGATDTQY

j_call: TRBJ2-7
clone_size: -
v_call: TRBV24-1
cdr3_aa: ATSDRQGTYEQY

j_call: TRBJ2-3
clone_size: -
v_call: TRBV2
cdr3_aa: ASSDISWGQTSTDTQY

j_call: TRBJ1-1
clone_size: once
v_call: TRBV30
cdr3_aa: AWSRSTEAF

j_call: TRBJ2-7
clone_size: -
v_call: TRBV9
cdr3_aa: ASSVGLAGNYEQY

j_call: TRBJ1-3
clone_size: -
v_call: TRBV15
cdr3_aa: ATSRDPGSGNTIY

j_call: TRBJ2-3
clone_size: -
v_call: TRBV5-5
cdr3_aa: ASSYYADTQY

j_call: TRBJ1-3
clone_size: few
v_call: TRBV19
cdr3_aa: ASSIRLAASRGSGNTIY

j_call: TRBJ2-2
clone_size: -
v_call: TRBV11-3
cdr3_aa: ASSLVDRGRTGELF

j_call: TRBJ1-6
clone_size: -
v_call: TRBV25-1
cdr3_aa: ASSRTGRNSPLH

j_call: TRBJ2-3
clone_size: -
v_call: TRBV6-1
cdr3_aa: ASSVRASGMGGFTDTQY

j_call: TRBJ2-2
clone_size: few
v_call: TRBV5-4
cdr3_aa: ASSRRQGRFTGELF

j_call: TRBJ1-2
clone_size: -
v_call: TRBV28
cdr3_aa: ASRPQGRGYT

j_call: TRBJ1-2
clone_size: once
v_call: TRBV10-3
cdr3_aa: AISQGTGLGGYT

j_call: TRBJ1-5
clone_size: few
v_call: TRBV7-2
cdr3_aa: ASSLGVNQPQH

j_call: TRBJ1-6
clone_size: -
v_call: TRBV5-1
cdr3_aa: ASSLTDSNSPLH